This T cell receptor (beta chain) was sequenced during a study of T cells in Graves' hyperthyroidism and ophthalmopathy. This clonotype occurred many times. Its matching antigen is unknown. Out of roughly 10 ml of fresh peripheral blood came the PBMCs. General study results and limits: By a 13 V-J model, ophthalmopathy was set apart from stable hyperthyroidism.

It was RNA transcripts that yielded the amplified TCR beta CDR3 regions. The HTBI primer set drove a first-round RT-PCR of the TCR CDR3. A single record per CDR3 protein comes from TCRdb applying MiXCR to the multiplex PCR reads. The table shows around 200,000 distinct CDR3 sequences, with 15% to 20% occurring only once. This CDR3 comprises 11 residues. V was shortened by 5 bases and J by 4 bases, with 5 bases between the two germline ends. Germline CDR1 reads MDHEN; CDR2 reads SYDVKM. The sequence derives from a man aged 35-49 years with Graves' hyperthyroidism. The sample comprised blood. The V and J genes are TRBV28 and TRBJ1-2; no definite D call. The CDR3 spells CASSRRYGYTF. The CDR3 DNA reads as TGTGCCAGCAGTCGTCGCTATGGCTACACCTTC.